A selection of T cell receptor beta chains follows, all from one sample in a study of T cell responses to AZD1222 COVID-19 vaccine. Clones were read by immunoSEQ multiplex PCR, and TCRdb kept only the in-frame ones, dropping some. The sample yields about 70,000 clones, roughly 90% seen once. Specimen: peripheral blood, collected on day 0 of MenACWY control vaccination. These receptors all come from an adult in good health. CDR3s include the opening cysteine and the closing phenylalanine or tryptophan. A D gene is named only where the DNA matches it firmly. Clone size appears in some rows only: once, few, many, or a class for an expanded clone.

NA | TRBJ1-4 | TRBV4-1 | NA | TGCGCCAGCAGCCAAGATGTGACAACTGGGGGTGAAAAACTGTTTTTT | CASSQDVTTGGEKLFF
NA | TRBJ2-3 | TRBV12-5 | NA | TGTGCTAGTGGTCTTGGACTACCGGGAGATACGCAGTATTTT | CASGLGLPGDTQYF
NA | TRBJ2-7 | TRBV19 | NA | TGTGCCAGTAGTCTCTTTGCCCAGACCTCCTACGAGCAGTACTTC | CASSLFAQTSYEQYF
NA | TRBJ2-7 | TRBV14 | TRBD2 | TGTGCCAGCAGCCAACTAAGGGGTAGCGGGGGGGCCTACGAGCAGTACTTC | CASSQLRGSGGAYEQYF
NA | TRBJ2-2 | TRBV4-2 | NA | TGTGCCAGCAGCCCCTCCCTAGGGGCCGTGAACACCGGGGAGCTGTTTTTT | CASSPSLGAVNTGELFF
once | TRBJ2-3 | TRBV9 | TRBD1 | TGTGCCAGCAGCGACACAGGGGGCACAGATACGCAGTATTTT | CASSDTGGTDTQYF
NA | TRBJ1-4 | TRBV5-1 | NA | TGCGCCAGCAGCTTGATAGGGGTGGGGGAAAAACTGTTTTTT | CASSLIGVGEKLFF
NA | TRBJ1-2 | TRBV5-1 | NA | TGCGCCAGCAGCTTGGAGGTTAACTATGGCTACACCTTC | CASSLEVNYGYTF
NA | TRBJ2-1 | TRBV7-2 | TRBD1 | TGTGCCAGCAGCTCTAAGAGCGGGACAGGGGGCGCGACCTACAATGAGCAGTTCTTC | CASSSKSGTGGATYNEQFF
NA | TRBJ1-2 | TRBV24-1 | TRBD1 | TGTGCCACCCATATTACAGGGGGCGCAGGCAATGGCTACACCTTC | CATHITGGAGNGYTF
few | TRBJ1-1 | TRBV30 | NA | TGTGCCTGGAGTCGAACTGAAGCTTTCTTT | CAWSRTEAFF
few | TRBJ1-2 | TRBV11-3 | NA | TGTGCCAGCAGCTTAGAAGGCAGGGAAGGTAACTATGGCTACACCTTC | CASSLEGREGNYGYTF
NA | TRBJ2-2 | TRBV14 | TRBD1 | TGTGCCAGCAGCCAAGTTACAGGGGCGAACACCGGGGAGCTGTTTTTT | CASSQVTGANTGELFF
NA | TRBJ2-6 | TRBV7-9 | TRBD1 | TGTGCCAGCAAAGTGGAGACAGGGGGCTCTGGGGCCAACGTCCTGACTTTC | CASKVETGGSGANVLTF
once | TRBJ1-1 | TRBV24-1 | NA | TGTGCCACCAGGGGGGAGGCTTCTGAAGCTTTCTTT | CATRGEASEAFF
NA | TRBJ1-1 | TRBV27 | NA | TGTGCCAGCAAACAGAGGGATGGCACTGAAGCTTTCTTT | CASKQRDGTEAFF
NA | TRBJ1-2 | TRBV7-9 | NA | TGTGCCAGCAGCGCCTCGAGCTATGGCTACACCTTC | CASSASSYGYTF
NA | TRBJ2-7 | TRBV7-2 | TRBD2 | TGTGCCAGCAGCTCGAGGGCGGGAGGGGCCTACGAGCAGTACTTC | CASSSRAGGAYEQYF
NA | TRBJ1-1 | TRBV19 | NA | TGTGCCGCGGGACACTTCAACACTGAAGCTTTCTTT | CAAGHFNTEAFF
NA | TRBJ1-1 | TRBV4-1 | NA | TGCGCCAGCAGCCAATCTCAGGGATGGGACACTGAAGCTTTCTTT | CASSQSQGWDTEAFF
NA | TRBJ2-3 | TRBV4-3 | TRBD2 | TGCGCCAGCAGCCAAGAGCTGGGACTAGCGGGGGTGGATACGCAGTATTTT | CASSQELGLAGVDTQYF
once | TRBJ2-3 | TRBV6-5 | TRBD2 | TGTGCCAGCAGATTAGCGGGGGGACTCACAGATACGCAGTATTTT | CASRLAGGLTDTQYF
NA | TRBJ1-1 | TRBV7-3 | NA | TGTGCCAGCAGCTTAAATCGGTATGAGAGGACTGAAGCTTTCTTT | CASSLNRYERTEAFF
NA | TRBJ2-3 | TRBV5-4 | NA | TGTGCCAGCAGCGGGCCGTCTAGCGTTCCTACAGATACGCAGTATTTT | CASSGPSSVPTDTQYF
NA | TRBJ1-2 | TRBV16 | NA | TGTGCCAGCAGCCAATCTGGCAGGGCCGATGCTAACTATGGCTACACCTTC | CASSQSGRADANYGYTF
NA | TRBJ1-4 | TRBV19 | NA | TGTGCCAGTAGTTGGGGCCAACCAACTAATGAAAAACTGTTTTTT | CASSWGQPTNEKLFF
NA | TRBJ1-5 | TRBV28 | NA | TGTGCCACCGGAGAGGGCAATCAGCCCCAGCATTTT | CATGEGNQPQHF
NA | TRBJ2-7 | TRBV7-9 | TRBD2 | TGTGCCAGCAGCTTAAGGACTAGTCAGTTCTACGAGCAGTACTTC | CASSLRTSQFYEQYF
NA | TRBJ2-5 | TRBV3-1/TRBV3-2 | TRBD1 | TGTGCCAGCAGCCCACAGGGGCTAGGAGAGACCCAGTACTTC | CASSPQGLGETQYF
NA | TRBJ1-6 | TRBV27 | NA | TGTGCCAGCAGTTTATCACACTTTAATTCACCCCTCCACTTT | CASSLSHFNSPLHF
NA | TRBJ2-1 | TRBV7-2 | NA | TGTGCCAGCAGCCGAATGGGGAATGAGCAGTTCTTC | CASSRMGNEQFF
NA | TRBJ1-1 | TRBV6-6 | NA | TGTGCCAGCAGTCGAGCGACAGGCGTGGGTGACACTGAAGCTTTCTTT | CASSRATGVGDTEAFF
few | TRBJ1-1 | TRBV18 | NA | TGTGCCAGCTCACCACGGAGTACTGAAGCTTTCTTT | CASSPRSTEAFF
NA | TRBJ1-3 | TRBV9 | NA | TGTGCCAGCAGCGTAGCGGGCAGCTCTGGAAACACCATATATTTT | CASSVAGSSGNTIYF
NA | TRBJ2-3 | TRBV6-2/TRBV6-3 | NA | TGTGCCAGCAGTTACCAGTCTATCAGGCGCACAGATACGCAGTATTTT | CASSYQSIRRTDTQYF
once | TRBJ1-5 | TRBV19 | TRBD1 | TGTGCCAGTAGTATTGGAGGGGGCCGGGGCAATCAGCCCCAGCATTTT | CASSIGGGRGNQPQHF
NA | TRBJ1-2 | TRBV6-5 | NA | TGTGCCAGCATTAAACAGGGACGTAACTATGGCTACACCTTC | CASIKQGRNYGYTF
once | TRBJ1-2 | TRBV18 | NA | TGTGCCAGCTCACAAGTACAGGCGGGGAATGATGGCTACACCTTC | CASSQVQAGNDGYTF
NA | TRBJ1-5 | TRBV18 | NA | TGTGCCAGCTCACCACAGGATAGCAATCAGCCCCAGCATTTT | CASSPQDSNQPQHF
NA | TRBJ1-2 | TRBV28 | NA | TGTGCCAGCTGGGGGTCAAAAGAGGGCTACACCTTC | CASWGSKEGYTF
NA | TRBJ1-3 | TRBV4-1 | NA | TGCGCCAGCAGCCAACCTCCGGGGAGCTCTGGAAACACCATATATTTT | CASSQPPGSSGNTIYF
NA | TRBJ2-6 | TRBV7-9 | NA | TGTGCCAGCAGCTTAAGCGCTGGGGCCAACGTCCTGACTTTC | CASSLSAGANVLTF
NA | TRBJ2-2 | TRBV6-5 | TRBD1 | TGTGCCAGCAGTCCCGGGACAGGGGTTGTCGGGGAGCTGTTTTTT | CASSPGTGVVGELFF
NA | TRBJ2-5 | TRBV15 | NA | TGTGCCACCAGCAGACCTCTGGGGGAGACCCAGTACTTC | CATSRPLGETQYF
NA | TRBJ2-3 | TRBV4-1 | TRBD2 | TGCGCCAGCAGCCAAGGGATAGCGGGGGGCACCCCAGATACGCAGTATTTT | CASSQGIAGGTPDTQYF
NA | TRBJ2-5 | TRBV4-1 | NA | TGCGCCAGCAGCCAAGTTTCAGGGAAAGAGACCCAGTACTTC | CASSQVSGKETQYF
NA | TRBJ1-6 | TRBV12-3/TRBV12-4 | TRBD1 | TGTGCCAGCAGAGGGGGCCCTAATTCACCCCTCCACTTT | CASRGGPNSPLHF
NA | TRBJ2-2 | TRBV7-3 | NA | TGTGCCAGCAGCTTAGATGGGGGGCGCACCGGGGAGCTGTTTTTT | CASSLDGGRTGELFF
NA | TRBJ1-2 | TRBV28 | NA | TGTGCCAGCAGTGCGGGTCGAGCGTTGGCGGCGAGGTTCGTCTATGGCTACACCTTC | CASSAGRALAARFVYGYTF
NA | TRBJ1-1 | TRBV10-3 | TRBD1 | TGTGCCATCAGAACCGACAGGGGGCTAGGGAGCACTGAAGCTTTCTTT | CAIRTDRGLGSTEAFF
NA | TRBJ1-5 | TRBV5-6 | TRBD1 | TGTGCCAGCAGCCAGGACAGGGATCAGCCCCAGCATTTT | CASSQDRDQPQHF
NA | TRBJ2-2 | TRBV5-1 | NA | TGCGCCAGCAGCTTTACTTCCAGTAACACCGGGGAGCTGTTTTTT | CASSFTSSNTGELFF